The 19 T cell receptor beta chains below come from one sample, sequenced in a study of CD8 T cells in Susac syndrome (dated by TCRdb to the late 2010s). Receptor libraries were prepared by the immunoSEQ multiplex PCR assay. RNA was extracted using the RNeasy kit, and about 0.5 to 1 ug of the RNA was reverse transcribed with random hexamers. TCRdb redid the processing of the public reads, applying fastp at Q25 and MiXCR, and retained in-frame beta chains. Entries are consolidated by CDR3 protein sequence, retaining the most common genes and DNA. The sample table shows approximately 160,000 distinct CDR3 sequences, and 85% to 95% are seen once. The top ten constitute roughly 0.1% of the sample. The sample was CD4+ T cells from PBMCs. The receptors shown here come from a human donor with multiple sclerosis.

The genes are TRBV9 and TRBJ2-3, with D possibly matching TRBD1 (6 bases). The germline V gene has CDR1 SGDLS and CDR2 YYNGEE. The CDR3 has 17 amino acids. The germline V and J ends were trimmed by 1 base and 0 bases, with 15 bases remaining between them. The CDR3 DNA reads as TGTGCCAGCAGCGTATCCACTAGAGGGGGAAGCACAGATACGCAGTATTTT. The encoded protein is CASSVSTRGGSTDTQYF.

This CDR3 is CASSLPLGAAGKISDTQYF. The DNA for the CDR3 is TGTGCCAGCAGTTTACCCCTGGGGGCGGCCGGGAAAATTAGTGATACGCAGTATTTT. J is TRBJ2-3 and V is TRBV28; tentative D call: TRBD1 (6 bases). V gave up 2 bases and J gave up 6 bases, with 27 bases separating them. The CDR3 spans 19 residues. Germline values: CDR1 MDHEN, CDR2 SYDVKM. Drawing the rest from reference TRBV28 and TRBJ2-3, the complete variable domain is DVKVTQSSRYLVKRTGEKVFLECVQDMDHENMFWYRQDPGLGLRLIYFSYDVKMKEKGDIPEGYSVSREKKERFSLILESASTNQTSMYLCASSLPLGAAGKISDTQYFGPGTRLTVL.

The chain carries TRBV28 and TRBJ2-7; tentatively, D is TRBD1 or TRBD2 (6 bases each). This CDR3 spans 13 amino acids. From germline, CDR1 is MDHEN and CDR2 SYDVKM. Trimming took 5 bases from V and 3 from J, leaving 11 bases between them. The CDR3 is CASSGGPLYEQYF. The CDR3 region has the DNA TGTGCCAGCAGTGGGGGGCCTCTCTACGAGCAGTACTTC.

The J gene is TRBJ1-6, the V gene TRBV6-6; D is possibly TRBD1 (6 bases). With 2 bases removed from V and 9 bases from J, the gap between germline ends came to 11 bases. CDR1 and CDR2 from the germline V gene are MNHNY and SVGAGI (reference sequence). This CDR3 has 14 residues. CDR3 amino acids: CASSYADSGSPLHF. Written as DNA, the CDR3 is TGTGCCAGCAGTTACGCGGACAGTGGTTCACCCCTCCACTTT.

V usage is TRBV30 and J usage is TRBJ2-3; D call uncertain. V was trimmed by 3 bases and J by 11 bases, leaving 15 bases between them. The CDR3 has 12 residues. Germline V gene sequence: CDR1 GTSNPN, CDR2 SVGIG (reference sequence). CDR3 nucleotide sequence: TGTGCCTGGAGCGCACGTGTCAGCTTGCAGTATTTT. Translating it yields CAWSARVSLQYF.

The chain employs TRBV6-2 or TRBV6-3 and TRBJ2-5, with D tentatively TRBD2 (5 bases). The CDR3 is 12 residues long. Trimming removed 2 bases from V and 7 bases from J, with 8 bases in between. The germline V gene has CDR1 MNHEY and CDR2 SVGEGT. CDR3 region: CASSYRRGTQYF. The CDR3 nucleotides are TGTGCCAGCAGTTACCGCCGGGGGACCCAGTACTTC.

The chain recombines TRBV11-2 with TRBJ2-5, with D possibly being TRBD1 (5 bases). This CDR3 has 13 amino acids. The germline gives CDR1 SGHAT, CDR2 FQNNGV. Trimming stripped 4 bases from V and 5 bases from J, with 11 bases between. CDR3 loop: CASSSGQFETQYF. CDR3 in DNA: TGTGCCAGCAGCTCCGGACAATTTGAGACCCAGTACTTC.

The rearrangement links TRBV29-1 to TRBJ1-1, with TRBD1 identical over 8 bases. The CDR3 extends over 16 amino acids. The trim removed 5 bases at V and 1 base at J, leaving 12 bases unmatched. Per the germline V gene, CDR1 is SQVTM and CDR2 is ANQGSEA. The CDR3 DNA sequence: TGCAGCGTTCGCCAACGACAGGGGCCAAAGAACACTGAAGCTTTCTTT. It codes for CSVRQRQGPKNTEAFF. Filled out from reference TRBV29-1 and TRBJ1-1, the complete variable domain reads SAVISQKPSRDICQRGTSLTIQCQVDSQVTMMFWYRQQPGQSLTLIATANQGSEATYESGFVIDKFPISRPNLTFSTLTVSNMSPEDSSIYLCSVRQRQGPKNTEAFFGQGTRLTVV.

This chain uses TRBV6-5 with TRBJ2-2; D is unclear. Trimming removed 0 bases from V and 0 bases from J, with 5 bases in between. Germline lookup yields CDR1 MNHEY and CDR2 SVGAGI. The length of the CDR3 is 15 residues. The CDR3 bases are TGTGCCAGCAGTTACTCGAACCCGAACACCGGGGAGCTGTTTTTT. Its protein is CASSYSNPNTGELFF.

The genes are TRBV7-9 and TRBJ1-1; no clear D gene. This CDR3 is built from 13 residues. Trimming pared 2 bases from V and 1 base from J, leaving 5 bases between. Germline CDR1 SEHNR, CDR2 FQNEAQ (reference sequence). The CDR3 spells CASSLSANTEAFF. The CDR3 coding sequence is TGTGCCAGCAGCTTATCAGCGAACACTGAAGCTTTCTTT.

This rearrangement joins TRBV11-2 to TRBJ2-3; either TRBD1 or TRBD2 may fit D (5 bases each). This CDR3 has 14 amino acids. The V gene's germline CDR1 is SGHAT and CDR2 FQNNGV. Trimming pared 7 bases from V and 6 bases from J, leaving 17 bases between. The CDR3 loop is CASTQTRGLDTQYF. Written as DNA, the CDR3 is TGTGCCAGCACCCAAACTAGGGGATTGGATACGCAGTATTTT.

Written as DNA, the CDR3 is TGTGCCAGCAGTACTCCGGGGAACTACGAGCAGTACTTC. Its translation is CASSTPGNYEQYF. V gene TRBV6-2 or TRBV6-3 combines with J gene TRBJ2-7; D possibly corresponds to TRBD2 (5 bases). Germline V gene sequence: CDR1 MNHEY, CDR2 SVGEGT. This CDR3 is built from 13 residues. Trimming left V 5 bases short and J 3 bases short, with 11 bases between.

This chain joins TRBV12-3 or TRBV12-4 and TRBJ1-2; D is uncertain. V gave up 3 bases and J gave up 3 bases, with 8 bases separating them. The CDR3 covers 13 residues. CDR3 coding DNA: TGTGCCAGCAGTTTGATGTTGGACTATGGCTACACCTTC. Translation gives CASSLMLDYGYTF.

The chain combines TRBV7-8 with TRBJ2-7, with D possibly being TRBD2 (6 bases). The CDR3 runs 13 residues. V was shortened by 4 bases and J by 6 bases, with 13 bases between the two germline ends. The germline gives CDR1 SGHVS, CDR2 FQNEAQ. Here the CDR3 reads CASSSRLGGEQYF. CDR3 nucleotides: TGTGCCAGCAGCTCGAGACTGGGGGGCGAGCAGTACTTC.

The chain combines TRBV2 with TRBJ2-4; 9 nucleotides align to TRBD1. The CDR3 is 13 residues long. V lost 4 bases, J lost 16 bases, and 11 bases stayed unmatched. The germline V gene has CDR1 SNHLY and CDR2 FYNNEI. The CDR3 sequence: CASSAGTGLASYF. Written as DNA, the CDR3 is TGTGCCAGCAGTGCCGGGACAGGGTTGGCCAGTTACTTC.

The V and J genes are TRBV5-1 and TRBJ1-4, with a possible D match to TRBD1 (5 bases). Trimming stripped 0 bases from V and 5 bases from J, with 14 bases between. The CDR3 is made up of 16 amino acids. CDR1 is SGHRS and CDR2 is YFSETQ in the germline V gene. The chain's CDR3 is CASSLGGGDSNEKLFF. The CDR3 nucleotides are TGCGCCAGCAGCTTGGGTGGAGGGGATTCGAATGAAAAACTGTTTTTT.

This rearrangement joins TRBV28 to TRBJ2-2; D may correspond to TRBD1 or TRBD2 (5 bases each). The V end was cut by 2 bases, the J end by 0 bases, with 7 bases between. Germline CDR1 and CDR2: MDHEN and SYDVKM. CDR3 length equals 15 residues. For the CDR3, the DNA is TGTGCCAGCAGTTTACCGGGACCGAACACCGGGGAGCTGTTTTTT. Encoded protein: CASSLPGPNTGELFF.

The genes are TRBV3-1 and TRBJ1-5; D might be TRBD1 (5 bases). Germline V gene data show CDR1 as LGHDT and CDR2 as YNNKEL (reference sequence). Trimming pared 0 bases from V and 2 bases from J, leaving 14 bases between. This CDR3 is built from 17 residues. DNA of the CDR3: TGTGCCAGCAGCCAAGAATGGGACCAGGAGGGCAATCAGCCCCAGCATTTT. This codes for CASSQEWDQEGNQPQHF.

The chain employs TRBV5-1 and TRBJ1-5, with TRBD1 matching over 7 bases. Unmatched junction bases numbered 6, after V lost 0 bases and J lost 0 bases. The CDR3 length is 17 residues. Germline V gives CDR1 SGHRS, CDR2 YFSETQ. The CDR3 DNA reads TGCGCCAGCAGCTTGGTTCCTGGGACAGCTAGCAATCAGCCCCAGCATTTT. It is translated as CASSLVPGTASNQPQHF.